This is a list of T cell receptor beta chains from one sample in a study of Ad26.COV2.S vaccination and SARS-CoV-2 variants. The assay was immunoSEQ multiplex PCR, and TCRdb's table has in-frame clones only and misses some. The profile shows hundreds of thousands of clones, about 87% of them singletons. The sequencing used peripheral blood, collected in a trial of Ad26.COV2.S vaccine versus placebo. Every receptor here comes from a person aged 18-65 years who received the Ad26.COV2.S COVID-19 vaccine or a placebo. The CDR3 runs from the conserved cysteine through the conserved F or W. The D gene is left open where the match is weak. Expanded clones are given a class, and other clones once, few, many or no size at all.

V	D	size	J	length	DNA	CDR3
TRBV30	TRBD2	.	TRBJ2-1	11	TGTGCCTGGACTAGCGGTAATGAGCAGTTCTTC	CAWTSGNEQFF
TRBV9	TRBD1	.	TRBJ1-2	16	TGTGCCAGCAGCGTAGATGGGACAGGGGGAAACTATGGCTACACCTTC	CASSVDGTGGNYGYTF
TRBV18	TRBD2	.	TRBJ2-2	15	TGTGCCAGCTCAGGAGGGACTACTAACACCGGGGAGCTGTTTTTT	CASSGGTTNTGELFF
TRBV27	.	.	TRBJ1-5	13	TGTGCCAGCAGCCTCGCCTTAGGTCAGCCCCAGCATTTT	CASSLALGQPQHF
TRBV19	.	.	TRBJ2-5	13	TGTGCCAGCAGCCGGGGCCGACAAGAGACCCAGTACTTC	CASSRGRQETQYF
TRBV3-1/TRBV3-2	.	.	TRBJ1-6	19	TGTGCCAGCAGCCAAGAAGGAGCAGCGGGGTGGTCCTATAATTCACCCCTCCACTTT	CASSQEGAAGWSYNSPLHF
TRBV14	.	.	TRBJ2-2	15	TGTGCCAGCAGCCCCAGGGGATGGGGCACCGGGGAGCTGTTTTTT	CASSPRGWGTGELFF
TRBV7-3	TRBD1	.	TRBJ1-6	14	TGTGCCAGCAGCCCAGGGGGCAAAGGGGACCCCCTCCACTTT	CASSPGGKGDPLHF
TRBV15	.	.	TRBJ2-2	17	TGTGCCACCAGCAGAGGGGTGGGGGGAATTCTCACCGGGGAGCTGTTTTTT	CATSRGVGGILTGELFF
TRBV6-1	.	once	TRBJ1-1	14	TGTGCCAGCAGTGAAATAACAGGGACCACTGAAGCTTTCTTT	CASSEITGTTEAFF
TRBV13	.	once	TRBJ2-5	14	TGTGCCAGCGTCCTCTACCCGGGACTGGAGACCCAGTACTTC	CASVLYPGLETQYF
TRBV9	TRBD1	.	TRBJ1-6	15	TGTGCCAGCAGCGCTGAGGACAGGGGGAGTTCACCCCTCCACTTT	CASSAEDRGSSPLHF
TRBV11-2	.	.	TRBJ2-1	15	TGTGCCAGCAGCTTAGGGGCTAGCAGGTATAATGAGCAGTTCTTC	CASSLGASRYNEQFF
TRBV2	.	.	TRBJ2-2	14	TGTGCCAGCAGTGGACCTCTAGAAGCGCGGGAGCTGTTTTTT	CASSGPLEARELFF
TRBV2	.	.	TRBJ1-4	16	TGTGCCAGCAGTGCCACCTCGTCTGCAACTAATGAAAAACTGTTTTTT	CASSATSSATNEKLFF
TRBV27	.	.	TRBJ2-7	12	TGTGCCAGCAGGGGAGAGGGATACGAGCAGTACTTC	CASRGEGYEQYF
TRBV29-1	.	.	TRBJ1-2	12	TGCAGCGTTGAAGACGAGGGAAACGGCTACACCTTC	CSVEDEGNGYTF
TRBV5-1	.	.	TRBJ1-1	15	TGCGCCAGCAGTTGGGGGGCAGGGATCGTCACTGAAGCTTTCTTT	CASSWGAGIVTEAFF
TRBV12-3/TRBV12-4	TRBD1	.	TRBJ1-2	13	TGTGCCAGCAGTTCAGACAGGGGCGATGGCTACACCTTC	CASSSDRGDGYTF
TRBV2	TRBD2	.	TRBJ2-5	16	TGTGCCAGCAGTGAAACGGGGACTAGGGGTAGGGAGACCCAGTACTTC	CASSETGTRGRETQYF
TRBV7-8	.	.	TRBJ2-7	14	TGTGCCAGCAGCTTACGGGCAGGGTGGTACGAGCAGTACTTC	CASSLRAGWYEQYF
TRBV29-1	.	many	TRBJ2-5	13	TGCAGCGGTGTGACAGGCGTTGGGGAGACCCAGTACTTC	CSGVTGVGETQYF
TRBV7-9	TRBD1	.	TRBJ1-1	12	TGTGCCAGCAGCCCTGACAGGGCCGAAGCTTTCTTT	CASSPDRAEAFF
TRBV15	.	.	TRBJ2-7	13	TGTGCCACCAGCAGGGATTTAACCTACGAGCAGTACTTC	CATSRDLTYEQYF
TRBV5-1	TRBD1	.	TRBJ2-3	16	TGCGCCAGCAGCCCGAGGACAGGGGGCGGCACAGATACGCAGTATTTT	CASSPRTGGGTDTQYF
TRBV3-1/TRBV3-2	.	.	TRBJ2-1	15	TGTGCCAGCAGCCAAGTGATAGCGTTGGGCAATGAGCAGTTCTTC	CASSQVIALGNEQFF
TRBV11-3	TRBD1	.	TRBJ1-1	15	TGTGCCAGCAGCTTAGAGGACAGGCTGTTCGCTATGGCTTTCTTT	CASSLEDRLFAMAFF
TRBV30	.	.	TRBJ1-1	13	TGTGCCTGGGAAGGGCTGAGGGACACTGAAGCTTTCTTT	CAWEGLRDTEAFF
TRBV19	TRBD1	.	TRBJ2-7	13	TGTGCCAGTGGGTTAACAGGGGTTCGCGAGCAGTACTTC	CASGLTGVREQYF
TRBV9	.	.	TRBJ2-1	14	TGTGCCAGCAGCGTAGGTGACTCTGACAATGAGCAGTTCTTC	CASSVGDSDNEQFF
TRBV6-1	.	.	TRBJ1-5	16	TGTGCCAGCAGTGAAGGGCCAGGCCTAAGAAATCAGCCCCAGCATTTT	CASSEGPGLRNQPQHF